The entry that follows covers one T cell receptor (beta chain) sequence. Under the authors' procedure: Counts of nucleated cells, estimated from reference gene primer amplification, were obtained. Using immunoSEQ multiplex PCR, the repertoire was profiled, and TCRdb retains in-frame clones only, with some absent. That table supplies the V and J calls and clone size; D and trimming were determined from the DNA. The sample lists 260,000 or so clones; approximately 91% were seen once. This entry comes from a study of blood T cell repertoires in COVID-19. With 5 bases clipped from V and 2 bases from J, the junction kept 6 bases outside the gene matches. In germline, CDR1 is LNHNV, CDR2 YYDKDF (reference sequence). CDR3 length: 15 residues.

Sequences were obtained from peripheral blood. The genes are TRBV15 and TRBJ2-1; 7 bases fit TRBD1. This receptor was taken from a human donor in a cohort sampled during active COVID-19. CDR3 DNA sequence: TGTGCCACCAGCCCCCAGGGGGTGGCCTACAATGAGCAGTTCTTC. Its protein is CATSPQGVAYNEQFF.